The T cell receptor (beta chain) under discussion was sequenced for a study of blood T cells in healthy people across ages. The study's findings and limits: CMV status of donors was not determined, possibly confounding expanded clonotype changes.

Combining a sample-barcoded 5' primer with a J-beta primer mix, a second PCR ran for 7 to 11 cycles. TCRdb independently ran MiXCR on the 5' RACE reads; one entry per CDR3 protein. There are about 1.5 million distinct CDR3 sequences in the sample; approximately 43% occur only once, and just over 4% lies in the top ten. On this clonotype: What it recognizes is unknown. At one end, the junction sequence differs from germline, possibly due to a read error.

Samples had at least 6 million PBMCs isolated from them. The CDR3 extends over 14 amino acids. Germline values: CDR1 SGDLS, CDR2 YYNGEE. The sequenced sample was blood. The TCR sequence derives from a woman between 18 and 29 years old in good health. The chain links TRBV9 to TRBJ1-4; D is unresolved. The CDR3 region has the DNA TGTGCCAGCAGCCTTCGACCAACTAATGGAAAACTGTTTTTT. Residues: CASSLRPTNGKLFF.